The 17 T cell receptor beta chains below all came from one sample that was sequenced in a study of chemoradiotherapy in HPV16-positive cancers. Sequencing used immunoSEQ multiplex PCR; TCRdb keeps in-frame clones, though not all of them. The table has about 4,000 clones, 75% seen once. The specimen was collected from a patient who underwent chemoradiotherapy. Receptors were obtained from a human donor with HPV-associated anogenital cancer.

The CDR3 is CASSVGIGAEAFF. CDR3 DNA: TGTGCCAGCAGCGTAGGGATTGGCGCTGAAGCTTTCTTT. The chain employs TRBV9 and TRBJ1-1, with no clear D. Looked up from germline, CDR1 is SGDLS and CDR2 is YYNGEE. Deletions cut 0 bases from V and 6 bases from J, with 9 bases between. The CDR3 spans 13 residues.

The chain uses TRBV7-9 and TRBJ1-1, with 8 nucleotides matching TRBD1. The junction had 2 bases not matched to a gene; V was cut back by 5 bases and J by 6 bases. Germline lookup yields CDR1 SEHNR and CDR2 FQNEAQ (reference sequence). CDR3 length: 12 amino acids. The CDR3 loop reads CASSPQGAEAFF. The CDR3 bases are TGTGCCAGCAGCCCACAGGGGGCTGAAGCTTTCTTT.

The chain couples TRBV7-8 to TRBJ2-3; tentatively, D is TRBD1 or TRBD2 (5 bases each). Per germline, CDR1 SGHVS and CDR2 FQNEAQ. This CDR3 is 13 amino acids long. The V end lost 2 bases, the J end lost 6 bases, and 9 bases lay between the germline ends. CDR3 DNA sequence: TGTGCCAGCAGCTTACCCAGGGAGGATACGCAGTATTTT. This sequence encodes CASSLPREDTQYF.

The chain carries TRBV7-6 and TRBJ2-7; tentatively, D is TRBD1 or TRBD2 (5 bases each). The germline V gene encodes CDR1 SGHVS and CDR2 FNYEAQ. V shed 0 bases and J shed 3 bases, with 12 bases lying between them. CDR3 length equals 15 residues. This CDR3 reads CASSLAWGSGYEQYF. The CDR3 nucleotides read TGTGCCAGCAGCTTAGCCTGGGGGTCGGGCTACGAGCAGTACTTC.

V gene TRBV6-6 combines with J gene TRBJ1-6; D gene uncertain. The germline V and J ends were trimmed by 6 bases and 7 bases, with 19 bases remaining between them. CDR3 length equals 16 residues. Germline CDR1 is MNHNY and CDR2 is SVGAGI (reference sequence). CDR3 region: CASRTGWRGTNSPLHF. Written as DNA, the CDR3 is TGTGCCAGCAGGACCGGCTGGAGAGGTACCAATTCACCCCTCCACTTT.

The rearrangement joins TRBV30 to TRBJ1-6; possibly TRBD1 for D (6 bases). CDR1 GTSNPN and CDR2 SVGIG come from the germline V gene (reference sequence). The CDR3 contains 13 residues. The ends were cut back, 3 bases at V and 6 bases at J, with 9 bases in the middle. In nucleotides, the CDR3 is TGTGCCTGGAGCGGACAGCGTAATTCACCCCTCCACTTT. It is translated as CAWSGQRNSPLHF.

This chain uses TRBV19 with TRBJ2-3; 8 nucleotides line up with TRBD2. Germline lookup yields CDR1 LNHDA and CDR2 SQIVND (reference sequence). This CDR3 comprises 12 residues. The CDR3 DNA sequence: TGTGAGACGGGGGGGATGCCAGATACGCAGTATTTT. Translating it yields CETGGMPDTQYF.

The chain recombines TRBV7-2 with TRBJ1-3; tentatively, D is TRBD1 (6 bases). In germline, CDR1 is SGHTA, CDR2 FQGNSA. The CDR3 is made up of 19 amino acids. Trimming took off 1 base at V and 0 bases at J, with 19 bases between the two ends. For the CDR3, the DNA is TGTGCCAGCAGCTTAGTACCAATACTTGGGGGCGGCTCTGGAAACACCATATATTTT. Translating it yields CASSLVPILGGGSGNTIYF. The full variable domain, with the rest looked up from reference TRBV7-2 and TRBJ1-3, is GAGVSQSPSNKVTEKGKDVELRCDPISGHTALYWYRQSLGQGLEFLIYFQGNSAPDKSGLPSDRFSAERTGGSVSTLTIQRTQQEDSAVYLCASSLVPILGGGSGNTIYFGEGSWLTVV.

V and J are TRBV4-3 and TRBJ1-2; D is ambiguous. Germline V gene lookup returns CDR1 LGHNA and CDR2 YSLEER. The V end was cut by 0 bases, the J end by 3 bases, with 17 bases between. The CDR3 sequence is 17 residues long. The CDR3 is CASSQDRVGPLDYGYTF. Here the CDR3 DNA reads TGCGCCAGCAGCCAAGATCGAGTAGGTCCCCTGGACTATGGCTACACCTTC.

In its sample, this clone was seen a few times. The V gene is TRBV5-6, the J gene TRBJ2-7; D is unresolved. CDR3 length: 14 residues. The V end lost 0 bases, the J end lost 7 bases, and 14 bases lay between the germline ends. The germline V gene has CDR1 SGHDT and CDR2 YYEEEE. CDR3 bases: TGTGCCAGCAGCTTGGGGTCCTCGATCTCGGAGCAGTACTTC. Translation: CASSLGSSISEQYF.

This chain joins TRBV7-6 and TRBJ2-2; D may be TRBD1 or TRBD2 (5 bases each). Germline lookup yields CDR1 SGHVS and CDR2 FNYEAQ. The CDR3 is made up of 15 amino acids. Trimming left V 2 bases short and J 7 bases short, with 14 bases between. The CDR3 nucleotides are TGTGCCAGCAGCTTATGGGGGTTTGGTAACGGGGAGCTGTTTTTT. This sequence encodes CASSLWGFGNGELFF. Variable domain in full (rest from reference TRBV7-6 and TRBJ2-2): GAGVSQSPRYKVTKRGQDVALRCDPISGHVSLYWYRQALGQGPEFLTYFNYEAQQDKSGLPNDRFSAERPEGSISTLTIQRTEQRDSAMYRCASSLWGFGNGELFFGEGSRLTVL.

V gene TRBV11-1 combines with J gene TRBJ2-5, with a possible D match to TRBD2 (6 bases). CDR1 and CDR2 from the germline V gene are SGHAT and FQDESV (reference sequence). The V and J ends lost 1 base and 7 bases respectively, with 19 bases between them. The CDR3 consists of 16 residues. CDR3 in DNA: TGTGCCAGCAGCTTAGGTGGACCAAAACTCGGGGGGACCCAGTACTTC. As protein: CASSLGGPKLGGTQYF.

The chain links TRBV7-9 to TRBJ2-1; maybe TRBD2 (7 bases). This CDR3 has 15 amino acids. CDR1 is SEHNR, CDR2 FQNEAQ, per germline (reference sequence). Trimming pared 1 base from V and 4 bases from J, leaving 11 bases between. The CDR3 bases are TGTGCCAGCAGCTTAGTTGGGGGGGCATACAATGAGCAGTTCTTC. It yields the protein CASSLVGGAYNEQFF.

The chain couples TRBV30 to TRBJ1-2; 7 bases match TRBD1. The CDR3 length is 14 residues. The trim removed 4 bases at V and 7 bases at J, leaving 12 bases unmatched. Germline lookup yields CDR1 GTSNPN and CDR2 SVGIG (reference sequence). Here the CDR3 DNA reads TGTGCCTGGAAGCTCGACAGGGTGTGGAGTGGCTACACCTTC. Translating it yields CAWKLDRVWSGYTF.

The gene calls are TRBV30 and TRBJ2-5; 9 bases are a match to TRBD1. The V and J ends lost 7 bases and 5 bases, in that order; junction bases with no gene match: 8. This CDR3 is built from 13 residues. The germline gives CDR1 GTSNPN, CDR2 SVGIG (reference sequence). The CDR3 sequence: CASSGTGLETQYF. The CDR3 DNA reads TGTGCCTCGTCCGGGACAGGGTTGGAGACCCAGTACTTC.

The V and J genes are TRBV2 and TRBJ1-3; D might be TRBD1 (5 bases). Germline CDR1 is SNHLY and CDR2 is FYNNEI. V lost 6 bases and J lost 7, with 13 bases in between. The CDR3 sequence is 13 residues long. CDR3 nucleotide sequence: TGTGCCAGCAGATACCGAGAGGGGAACACCATATATTTT. This encodes CASRYREGNTIYF.

The V gene is TRBV4-3, the J gene TRBJ2-3; 7 nucleotides line up with TRBD2. The CDR3 length is 17 residues. The trim removed 0 bases at V and 8 bases at J, leaving 14 bases unmatched. Germline lookup yields CDR1 LGHNA and CDR2 YSLEER. This CDR3 reads CASSQEALAENGGTQYF. The CDR3 DNA reads as TGCGCCAGCAGCCAAGAGGCGCTAGCGGAAAACGGGGGTACGCAGTATTTT.